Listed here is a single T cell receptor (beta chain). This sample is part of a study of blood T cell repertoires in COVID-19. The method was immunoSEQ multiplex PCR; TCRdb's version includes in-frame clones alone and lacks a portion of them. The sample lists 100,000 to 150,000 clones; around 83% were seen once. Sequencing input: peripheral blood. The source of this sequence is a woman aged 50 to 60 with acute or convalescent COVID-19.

CDR3 coding DNA: TGCGCCAGCAGCTTGGCGGACACGCGTGGCTATGGCTACACCTTC. Its protein is CASSLADTRGYGYTF. This chain joins TRBV5-1 and TRBJ1-2, with D maybe TRBD1 (5 bases). Germline V gene data show CDR1 as SGHRS and CDR2 as YFSETQ. The CDR3 extends over 15 amino acids. The ends were cut back, 0 bases at V and 4 bases at J, with 13 bases in the middle.